This record covers a single T cell receptor beta chain. The antigen is unknown. The data originate from a study of CD8 T cells in ankylosing spondylitis. Findings and limits, study-wide: Clones linked to the disease showed a CD8+ phenotype. They occurred at relatively low frequencies in peripheral blood. There were earlier reports of some motif variants in reactive arthritis synovial fluid and blood. As reported, disease-linked clones showed significant enrichment in matched ankylosing spondylitis synovial fluid. A TCR beta motif made of eight highly homologous variants seemed typical of ankylosing spondylitis blood.

Using its own MiXCR run on the 5' RACE reads, TCRdb lists one record per CDR3 protein. The data hold about 400,000 distinct CDR3 sequences, with around 22% observed a single time. Germline V gene lookup returns CDR1 LGHDT and CDR2 YNNKEL (reference sequence). V was clipped by 1 base and J by 2 bases; unmatched bases: 1. This CDR3 has 14 amino acids. V usage is TRBV3-1 and J usage is TRBJ2-7; 8 positions match TRBD2. Sequences were obtained from blood, either unsorted or a sorted T cell fraction (not recorded which). This clonotype was obtained from a male donor with ankylosing spondylitis. The CDR3 DNA follows: TGTGCCAGCAGCCAAGCGGGAGGGCCCTACGAGCAGTACTTC. This sequence encodes CASSQAGGPYEQYF.